These T cell receptor beta chains were read from a single sample in a study of blood T cell repertoires in COVID-19. The table came from immunoSEQ multiplex PCR; TCRdb's copy has only in-frame clones and leaves some out. The sample records fewer than 250,000 clones, around nine tenths being singletons. The specimen was peripheral blood. These receptors all come from a man younger than 45 with COVID-19, enrolled during active disease. CDR3s include the opening cysteine and the closing phenylalanine or tryptophan. Each record gives: clone size, J gene, D gene, V gene, CDR3 DNA, CDR3 protein. D genes are given only for firm matches. Some rows have no size entry. The others give once, few or many, or a class for an expanded clone.

>NA|TRBJ2-1|TRBD2|TRBV6-5
TGTGCCAGCACTCCTGAGGTAGCGGGCTTGTTCTTC
CASTPEVAGLFF
>NA|TRBJ1-5|TRBD1|TRBV19
TGTGCCAGTAGCCGGACAGGGGGCGAACAGCCCCAGCATTTT
CASSRTGGEQPQHF
>NA|TRBJ1-1|NA|TRBV30
TGTGCCTGGAACGGAGGGAGTAGGTACACTGAAGCTTTCTTT
CAWNGGSRYTEAFF
>NA|TRBJ1-1|NA|TRBV2
TGTGCCAGCATCGGGGGGGGGAACACTGAAGCTTTCTTT
CASIGGGNTEAFF
>NA|TRBJ2-7|TRBD1|TRBV12-5
TGTGCTAGTGGTTTAGGACAGGGGGCTAACGAGCAGTACTTC
CASGLGQGANEQYF
>NA|TRBJ1-1|NA|TRBV12-3/TRBV12-4
TGTGCCAGCAGTTTGAAGGGAGGGGCTGAAGCTTTCTTT
CASSLKGGAEAFF
>NA|TRBJ2-7|TRBD2|TRBV3-1/TRBV3-2
TGTGCCAGCAGCCGATCGGGACTAGCGGGGGGCGAGCAGTACTTC
CASSRSGLAGGEQYF
>NA|TRBJ2-2|TRBD1|TRBV5-1
TGCGCCAGCAGGTCTCAAGGGGGCCTAACCGCCGGGGAGCTGTTTTTT
CASRSQGGLTAGELFF
>NA|TRBJ1-1|NA|TRBV3-1/TRBV3-2
TGTGCCAGCAGCCGGGCTCATGAAGCTTTCTTT
CASSRAHEAFF
>NA|TRBJ1-2|NA|TRBV6-5
TGTGCCAGCAGTTACACCGACTCTCGGTCCAACTATGGCTACACCTTC
CASSYTDSRSNYGYTF
>once|TRBJ1-2|NA|TRBV7-9
TGTGCCAGCAGCTACGGGGGGATAAGTGGCTACACCTTC
CASSYGGISGYTF
>few|TRBJ2-7|TRBD1|TRBV4-2
TGTGCCAGCAGCCAAGGTGACAGGGGCGTGGACGAGCAGTACTTC
CASSQGDRGVDEQYF
>NA|TRBJ1-1|NA|TRBV7-9
TGTGCCAGCAGCTTGCAGGGTTATTCCACTGAAGCTTTCTTT
CASSLQGYSTEAFF
>NA|TRBJ2-1|NA|TRBV4-1
TGCGCCAGCAGCCAAGGGAGAGTCATCTCCTACAATGAGCAGTTCTTC
CASSQGRVISYNEQFF
>NA|TRBJ1-2|NA|TRBV2
TGTGCCAGCAAGGACAGCCTCTCCAATGGCTACACCTTC
CASKDSLSNGYTF
>once|TRBJ1-2|TRBD1|TRBV18
TGTGCCAGCTCACCAATAGCTCCGGGACAGGGAGCTAACTATGGCTACACCTTC
CASSPIAPGQGANYGYTF
>NA|TRBJ1-2|TRBD1|TRBV18
TGTGCCAGCTCACCACCGGGGTCAGGGGGCTGGGGCTACACCTTC
CASSPPGSGGWGYTF